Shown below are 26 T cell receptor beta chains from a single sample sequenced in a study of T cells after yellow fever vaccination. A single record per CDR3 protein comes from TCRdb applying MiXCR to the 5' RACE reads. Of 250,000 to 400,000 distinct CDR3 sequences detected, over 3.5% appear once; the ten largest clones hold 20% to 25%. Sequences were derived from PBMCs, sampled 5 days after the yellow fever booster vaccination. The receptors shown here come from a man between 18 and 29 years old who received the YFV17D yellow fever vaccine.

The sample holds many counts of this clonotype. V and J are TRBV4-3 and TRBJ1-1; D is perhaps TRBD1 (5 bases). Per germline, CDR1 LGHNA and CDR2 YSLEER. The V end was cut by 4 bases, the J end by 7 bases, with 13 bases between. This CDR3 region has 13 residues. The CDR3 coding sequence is TGCGCCAGCAGCCCATTTGGGACGGGTGAAGCTTTCTTT. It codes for CASSPFGTGEAFF.

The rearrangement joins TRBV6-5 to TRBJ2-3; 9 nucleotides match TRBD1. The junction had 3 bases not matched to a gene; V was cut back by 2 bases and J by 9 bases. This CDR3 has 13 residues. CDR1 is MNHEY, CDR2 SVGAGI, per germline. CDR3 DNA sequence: TGTGCCAGCAGTTACAACAGGGGGCCAACGCAGTATTTT. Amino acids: CASSYNRGPTQYF.

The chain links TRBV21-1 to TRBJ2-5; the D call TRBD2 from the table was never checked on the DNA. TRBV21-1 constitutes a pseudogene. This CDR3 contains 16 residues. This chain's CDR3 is CASSKRGGIPPETQYF. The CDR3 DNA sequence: TGTGCCAGCAGCAAAAGGGGAGGAATCCCCCCCGAGACCCAGTACTTC.

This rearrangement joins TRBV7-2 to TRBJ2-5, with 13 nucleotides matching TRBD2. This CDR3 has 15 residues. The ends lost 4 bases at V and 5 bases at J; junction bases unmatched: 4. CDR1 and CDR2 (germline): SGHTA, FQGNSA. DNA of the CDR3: TGTGCCAGCAGCTCGACTAGCGGGGGGAGGGAGACCCAGTACTTC. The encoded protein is CASSSTSGGRETQYF.

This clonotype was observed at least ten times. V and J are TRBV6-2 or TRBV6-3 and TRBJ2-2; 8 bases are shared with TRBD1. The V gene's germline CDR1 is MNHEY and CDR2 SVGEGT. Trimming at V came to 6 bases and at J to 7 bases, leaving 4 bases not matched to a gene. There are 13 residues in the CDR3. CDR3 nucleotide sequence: TGTGCCAGCAGAGACAGGGGCCTCGGGGAGCTGTTTTTT. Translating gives CASRDRGLGELFF.

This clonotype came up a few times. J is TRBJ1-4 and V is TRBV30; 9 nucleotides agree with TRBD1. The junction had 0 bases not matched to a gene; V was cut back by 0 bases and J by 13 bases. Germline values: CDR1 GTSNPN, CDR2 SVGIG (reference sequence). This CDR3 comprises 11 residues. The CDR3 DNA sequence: TGTGCCTGGAGTGTGACAGGGGGACTGTTTTTT. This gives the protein CAWSVTGGLFF.

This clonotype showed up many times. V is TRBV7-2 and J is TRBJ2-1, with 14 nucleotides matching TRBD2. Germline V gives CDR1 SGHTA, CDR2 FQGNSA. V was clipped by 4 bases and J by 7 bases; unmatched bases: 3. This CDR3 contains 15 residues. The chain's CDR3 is CASSSRTSGGNEQFF. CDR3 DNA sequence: TGTGCCAGCAGCTCTCGGACTAGCGGGGGGAATGAGCAGTTCTTC.

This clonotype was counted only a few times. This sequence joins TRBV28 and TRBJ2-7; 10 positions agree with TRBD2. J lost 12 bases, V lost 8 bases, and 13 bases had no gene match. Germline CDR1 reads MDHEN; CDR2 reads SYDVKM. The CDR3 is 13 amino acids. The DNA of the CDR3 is TGTGCCAGCCAGGCCCACAGCGGGGGGGGTCTGTACGTC. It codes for CASQAHSGGGLYV.

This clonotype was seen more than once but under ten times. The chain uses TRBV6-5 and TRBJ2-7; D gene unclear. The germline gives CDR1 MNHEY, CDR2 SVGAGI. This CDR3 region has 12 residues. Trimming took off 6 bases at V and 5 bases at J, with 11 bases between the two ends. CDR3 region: CASRSYKNEQYF. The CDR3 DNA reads TGTGCCAGCAGAAGCTATAAGAACGAGCAGTACTTC.

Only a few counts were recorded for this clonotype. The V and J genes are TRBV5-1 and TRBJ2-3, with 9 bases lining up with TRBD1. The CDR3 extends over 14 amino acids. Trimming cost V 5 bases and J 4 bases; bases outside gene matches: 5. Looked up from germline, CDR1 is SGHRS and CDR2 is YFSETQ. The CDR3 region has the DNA TGCGCCAGCAGAGGACAGGGGATGTCAGATACGCAGTATTTT. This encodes CASRGQGMSDTQYF.

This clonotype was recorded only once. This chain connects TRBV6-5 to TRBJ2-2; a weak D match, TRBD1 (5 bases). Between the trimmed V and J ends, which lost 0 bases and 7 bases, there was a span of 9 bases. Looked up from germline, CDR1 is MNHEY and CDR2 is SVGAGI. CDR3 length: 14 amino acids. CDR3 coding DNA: TGTGCCAGCAGTTACTCTGGGGCTGTCGGGGAGCTGTTTTTT. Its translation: CASSYSGAVGELFF.

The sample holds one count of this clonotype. Written as DNA, the CDR3 is TGTGCCAGCACCCTGGGACGGAGCTACGAGCAGTACTTC. This codes for CASTLGRSYEQYF. This sequence joins TRBV11-2 and TRBJ2-7; D might be TRBD1 or TRBD2, each matching 5 bases. The CDR3 covers 13 residues. The V end was cut by 7 bases, the J end by 3 bases, with 13 bases between. CDR1 is SGHAT and CDR2 is FQNNGV in the germline V gene.

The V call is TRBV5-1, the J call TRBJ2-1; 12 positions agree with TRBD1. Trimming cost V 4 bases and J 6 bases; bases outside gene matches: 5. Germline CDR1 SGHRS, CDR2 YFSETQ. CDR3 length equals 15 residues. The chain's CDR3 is CASSLPGQGANEQFF. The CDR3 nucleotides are TGCGCCAGCAGCCTACCGGGACAGGGGGCCAATGAGCAGTTCTTC.

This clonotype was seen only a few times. In nucleotides, the CDR3 is TGCAGCGTTGGGGCCTTCGGGCAGGGGATCTCAGATACGCAGTATTTT. This codes for CSVGAFGQGISDTQYF. The rearrangement uses TRBV29-1 and TRBJ2-3; maybe TRBD1 (6 bases). V was shortened by 4 bases and J by 4 bases, with 21 bases between the two germline ends. The CDR3 runs to 16 residues. Germline CDR1 reads SQVTM; CDR2 reads ANQGSEA.

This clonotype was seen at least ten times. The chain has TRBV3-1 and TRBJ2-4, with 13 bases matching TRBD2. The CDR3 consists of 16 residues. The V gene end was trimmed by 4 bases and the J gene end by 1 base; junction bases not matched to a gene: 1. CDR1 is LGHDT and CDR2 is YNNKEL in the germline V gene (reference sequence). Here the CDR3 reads CASSPTSGGAKNIQYF. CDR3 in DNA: TGTGCCAGCAGCCCGACTAGCGGGGGGGCCAAAAACATTCAGTACTTC.

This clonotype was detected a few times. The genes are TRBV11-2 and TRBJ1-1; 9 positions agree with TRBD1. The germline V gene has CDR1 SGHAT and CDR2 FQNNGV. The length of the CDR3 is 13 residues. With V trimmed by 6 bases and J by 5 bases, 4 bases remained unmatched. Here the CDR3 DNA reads TGTGCCAGCAGACAACAGGGGGCTACTGAAGCTTTCTTT. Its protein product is CASRQQGATEAFF.

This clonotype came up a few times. The CDR3 reads CASSPLYNQETQYF. The CDR3 bases are TGTGCCAGCAGCCCCCTCTATAACCAAGAGACCCAGTACTTC. The chain employs TRBV7-8 and TRBJ2-5; no clear D. This CDR3 is built from 14 residues. Germline V gene data show CDR1 as SGHVS and CDR2 as FQNEAQ. Trimming removed 5 bases at V and 0 bases at J, with 10 bases between.

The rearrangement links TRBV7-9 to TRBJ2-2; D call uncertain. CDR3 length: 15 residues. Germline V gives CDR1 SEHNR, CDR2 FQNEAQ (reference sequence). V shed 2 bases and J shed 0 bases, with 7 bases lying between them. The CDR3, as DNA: TGTGCCAGCAGCTTATTCAGTTCGAACACCGGGGAGCTGTTTTTT. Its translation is CASSLFSSNTGELFF.

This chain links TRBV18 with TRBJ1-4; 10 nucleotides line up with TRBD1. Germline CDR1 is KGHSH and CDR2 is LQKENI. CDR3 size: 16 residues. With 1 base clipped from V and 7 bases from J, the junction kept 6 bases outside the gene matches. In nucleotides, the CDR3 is TGTGCCAGCTCACCACTTAGTCGACAGGGGGCTGAAAAACTGTTTTTT. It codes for CASSPLSRQGAEKLFF.

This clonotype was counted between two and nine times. CDR3 nucleotides: TGTGCCAGCAGTTACTCGAATTGGGCTCGGTCCCAGCATTTT. It translates to CASSYSNWARSQHF. The rearrangement uses TRBV6-2 or TRBV6-3 and TRBJ1-5, with D uncertain. V dropped 0 bases and J dropped 11 bases, with 14 bases sitting between them. CDR1 and CDR2 (germline): MNHEY, SVGEGT. CDR3 length equals 14 residues.

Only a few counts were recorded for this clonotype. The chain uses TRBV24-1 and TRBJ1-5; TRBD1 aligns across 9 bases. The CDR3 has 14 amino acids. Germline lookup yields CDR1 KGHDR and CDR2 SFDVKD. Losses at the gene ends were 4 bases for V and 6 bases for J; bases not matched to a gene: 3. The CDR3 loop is CATSERDRAQPQHF. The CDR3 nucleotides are TGTGCCACCAGTGAGCGGGACAGGGCTCAGCCCCAGCATTTT.

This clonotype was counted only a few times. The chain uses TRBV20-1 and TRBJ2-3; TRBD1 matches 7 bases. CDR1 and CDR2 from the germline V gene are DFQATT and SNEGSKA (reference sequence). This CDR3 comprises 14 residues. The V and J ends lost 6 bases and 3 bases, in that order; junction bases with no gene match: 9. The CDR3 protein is CSANRQGRTDTQYF. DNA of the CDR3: TGCAGTGCGAATCGACAGGGTAGGACAGATACGCAGTATTTT.

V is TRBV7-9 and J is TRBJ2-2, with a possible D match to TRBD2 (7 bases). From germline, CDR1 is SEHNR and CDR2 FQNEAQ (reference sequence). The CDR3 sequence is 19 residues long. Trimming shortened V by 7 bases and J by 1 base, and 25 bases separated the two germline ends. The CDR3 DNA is TGTGCCAGCAACGACCCAACCGGGGGGCGGGGAGAGAACACCGGGGAGCTGTTTTTT. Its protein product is CASNDPTGGRGENTGELFF. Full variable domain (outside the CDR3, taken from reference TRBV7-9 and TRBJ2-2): DTGVSQNPRHKITKRGQNVTFRCDPISEHNRLYWYRQTLGQGPEFLTYFQNEAQLEKSRLLSDRFSAERPKGSFSTLEIQRTEQGDSAMYLCASNDPTGGRGENTGELFFGEGSRLTVL.

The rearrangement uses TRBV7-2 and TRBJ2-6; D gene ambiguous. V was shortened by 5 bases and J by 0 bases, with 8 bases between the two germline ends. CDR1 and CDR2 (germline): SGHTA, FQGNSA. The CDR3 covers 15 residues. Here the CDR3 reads CASSRPDSGANVLTF. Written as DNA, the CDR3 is TGTGCCAGCAGCCGTCCAGACTCTGGGGCCAACGTCCTGACTTTC.

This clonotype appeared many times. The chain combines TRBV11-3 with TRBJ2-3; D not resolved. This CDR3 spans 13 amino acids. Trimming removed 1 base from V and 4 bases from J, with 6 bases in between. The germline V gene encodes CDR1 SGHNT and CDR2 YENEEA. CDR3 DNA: TGTGCCAGCAGCTTAGGAGCCTCAGATACGCAGTATTTT. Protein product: CASSLGASDTQYF.

CDR3 in DNA: TGTGCCAGCTCACCAGGGTTGGGTGTGAACACTGAAGCTTTCTTT. It codes for CASSPGLGVNTEAFF. This chain uses TRBV18 with TRBJ1-1; D uncertain. The CDR3 length is 15 residues. V dropped 2 bases and J dropped 0 bases, with 10 bases sitting between them. Germline CDR1 is KGHSH and CDR2 is LQKENI.